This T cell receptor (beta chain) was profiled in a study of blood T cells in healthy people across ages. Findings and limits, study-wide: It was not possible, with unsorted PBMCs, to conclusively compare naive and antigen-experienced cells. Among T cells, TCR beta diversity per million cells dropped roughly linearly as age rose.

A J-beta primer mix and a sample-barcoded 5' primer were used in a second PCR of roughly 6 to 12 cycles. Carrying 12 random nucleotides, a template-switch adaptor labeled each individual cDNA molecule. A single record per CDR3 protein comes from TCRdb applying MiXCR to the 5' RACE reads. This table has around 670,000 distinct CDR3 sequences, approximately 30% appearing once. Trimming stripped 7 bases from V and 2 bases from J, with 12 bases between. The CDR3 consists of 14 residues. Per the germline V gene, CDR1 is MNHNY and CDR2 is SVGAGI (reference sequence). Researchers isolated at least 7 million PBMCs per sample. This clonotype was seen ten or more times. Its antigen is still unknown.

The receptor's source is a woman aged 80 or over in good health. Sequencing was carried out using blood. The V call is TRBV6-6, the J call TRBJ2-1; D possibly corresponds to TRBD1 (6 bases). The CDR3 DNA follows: TGTGCCAGCACCTACAGGGACACCTACAATGAGCAGTTCTTC. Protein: CASTYRDTYNEQFF.